This passage covers 29 T cell receptor beta chains from one sample sequenced in a study of identical twins. MiXCR was run by TCRdb on the 5' RACE reads, yielding one entry per CDR3 protein. Among around 290,000 distinct CDR3 sequences listed, less than 9.5% were seen once. These data are also associated with another study on yellow fever vaccine responses in identical twins.

The sequenced material came from CD8+ T cells sorted from blood. The receptors here all came from a woman under 30 in good health.

The gene calls are TRBV2 and TRBJ2-4; D is uncertain. Germline lookup yields CDR1 SNHLY and CDR2 FYNNEI. The CDR3 loop spans 12 amino acids. V was pared by 3 bases and J by 4 bases, with 4 bases between. CDR3 bases: TGTGCCAGCAGTGACGGAAAAAACATTCAGTACTTC. Protein sequence: CASSDGKNIQYF.

This clonotype has just a few counts. The chain links TRBV7-9 to TRBJ2-1; D may be TRBD2 (7 bases). Trimming shortened V by 5 bases and J by 5 bases, and 13 bases separated the two germline ends. This CDR3 region has 14 residues. Looked up from germline, CDR1 is SEHNR and CDR2 is FQNEAQ (reference sequence). CDR3 protein: CASSEGGPNNEQFF. CDR3 nucleotide sequence: TGTGCCAGCAGCGAGGGGGGGCCTAACAATGAGCAGTTCTTC. Combining the CDR3 with reference TRBV7-9 and TRBJ2-1 gives the whole variable domain DTGVSQNPRHKITKRGQNVTFRCDPISEHNRLYWYRQTLGQGPEFLTYFQNEAQLEKSRLLSDRFSAERPKGSFSTLEIQRTEQGDSAMYLCASSEGGPNNEQFFGPGTRLTVL.

A few counts support this clonotype. The chain links TRBV24-1 to TRBJ2-2; possibly TRBD1 or TRBD2 for D (5 bases each). Trimming took off 3 bases at V and 0 bases at J, with 7 bases between the two ends. Per the germline V gene, CDR1 is KGHDR and CDR2 is SFDVKD. The CDR3 extends over 15 amino acids. The CDR3 DNA sequence: TGTGCCACCAGTGATGGGGGACCGAACACCGGGGAGCTGTTTTTT. Translating it yields CATSDGGPNTGELFF.

This clonotype was recorded a few times. The rearrangement joins TRBV30 to TRBJ2-4; 10 nucleotides match TRBD1. CDR3 size: 12 residues. Germline V lookup: CDR1 GTSNPN, CDR2 SVGIG (reference sequence). V lost 3 bases to trimming and J lost 7 bases; unmatched junction nucleotides: 0. CDR3: CAWRGQGNIQYF. CDR3 nucleotides: TGTGCCTGGAGGGGACAGGGGAACATTCAGTACTTC.

This rearrangement joins TRBV5-1 to TRBJ2-5; TRBD1 is a possible D gene (5 bases). The V end was cut by 0 bases, the J end by 0 bases, with 15 bases between. CDR1 and CDR2 from the germline V gene are SGHRS and YFSETQ. This CDR3 has 17 residues. The CDR3 protein is CASSLVAPNRNQETQYF. CDR3 bases: TGCGCCAGCAGCTTGGTGGCCCCCAACAGGAACCAAGAGACCCAGTACTTC. Supplemented by reference TRBV5-1 and TRBJ2-5, the full variable domain reads KAGVTQTPRYLIKTRGQQVTLSCSPISGHRSVSWYQQTPGQGLQFLFEYFSETQRNKGNFPGRFSGRQFSNSRSEMNVSTLELGDSALYLCASSLVAPNRNQETQYFGPGTRLLVL.

The chain is built from TRBV4-3 and TRBJ2-7, with 11 bases matching TRBD2. Trimming at V came to 0 bases and at J to 7 bases, leaving 5 bases not matched to a gene. The CDR3 covers 15 residues. Germline CDR1 is LGHNA and CDR2 is YSLEER. This CDR3 reads CASSQDLLAGVEQYF. CDR3 bases: TGCGCCAGCAGCCAAGATCTACTAGCGGGGGTGGAGCAGTACTTC.

The V call is TRBV2, the J call TRBJ2-2; D remains ambiguous. Looked up from germline, CDR1 is SNHLY and CDR2 is FYNNEI. The CDR3 is 11 amino acids. Trimming left V 5 bases short and J 6 bases short, with 4 bases between. The CDR3 reads CASSHPGELFF. The CDR3 bases are TGTGCCAGCAGTCATCCCGGGGAGCTGTTTTTT. Looking up the rest from reference TRBV2 and TRBJ2-2 gives the full variable domain: EPEVTQTPSHQVTQMGQEVILRCVPISNHLYFYWYRQILGQKVEFLVSFYNNEISEKSEIFDDQFSVERPDGSNFTLKIRSTKLEDSAMYFCASSHPGELFFGEGSRLTVL.

The chain recombines TRBV20-1 with TRBJ1-1, with D unresolved. This CDR3 has 15 residues. V lost 1 base, J lost 1 base, and 13 bases lay in between. Per germline, CDR1 DFQATT and CDR2 SNEGSKA (reference sequence). The CDR3 nucleotides are TGCAGTGCTAGAGGGTTGCAAACTCAGAACACTGAAGCTTTCTTT. Amino acids: CSARGLQTQNTEAFF.

The V call is TRBV11-2, the J call TRBJ2-2; D is undetermined. V was shortened by 0 bases and J by 4 bases, with 3 bases between the two germline ends. Germline V gives CDR1 SGHAT, CDR2 FQNNGV. The CDR3 totals 13 residues. CDR3 region: CASSLDVTGELFF. In DNA, the CDR3 is TGTGCCAGCAGCTTAGATGTCACCGGGGAGCTGTTTTTT.

This clonotype has a count of ten or more. This chain uses TRBV5-1 with TRBJ2-3; D ambiguous. This CDR3 has 15 amino acids. Trimming removed 3 bases from V and 3 bases from J, with 14 bases in between. The V gene's germline CDR1 is SGHRS and CDR2 YFSETQ. The CDR3 spells CASSSAEGWTDTQYF. The CDR3 nucleotides are TGCGCCAGCAGCTCCGCGGAAGGTTGGACAGATACGCAGTATTTT.

This clonotype was detected only a few times. This chain connects TRBV6-1 to TRBJ2-7; 8 nucleotides match TRBD2. V lost 8 bases and J lost 5; bases outside the gene matches: 26. CDR1 MNHNS and CDR2 SASEGT come from the germline V gene. The CDR3 sequence is 19 residues long. The CDR3 protein is CASRLTGTYSAGDKNEQYF. The CDR3 DNA sequence: TGTGCCAGCCGACTCACAGGGACCTATTCAGCGGGAGATAAGAACGAGCAGTACTTC.

This clonotype appeared many times. J is TRBJ1-1 and V is TRBV3-1; unclear D gene. Germline V gene lookup returns CDR1 LGHDT and CDR2 YNNKEL (reference sequence). V dropped 1 base and J dropped 7 bases, with 16 bases sitting between them. This CDR3 contains 15 residues. This CDR3 reads CASSQVGSSGSEAFF. The DNA for the CDR3 is TGTGCCAGCAGCCAAGTGGGTAGTTCGGGGAGTGAAGCTTTCTTT.

The chain combines TRBV27 with TRBJ2-1, with D perhaps being TRBD1 or TRBD2 (5 bases each). CDR3 size: 13 residues. Germline CDR1 and CDR2: MNHEY and SMNVEV (reference sequence). The V gene lost 0 bases and the J gene lost 7 bases, with 7 bases spanning the gap. The CDR3 here is CASSLSGANEQFF. As DNA, the CDR3 is TGTGCCAGCAGTTTATCCGGGGCAAATGAGCAGTTCTTC.

The V gene is TRBV9, the J gene TRBJ2-1; 10 bases line up with TRBD1. The length of the CDR3 is 15 residues. V shed 4 bases and J 7 bases; nucleotides not matched to a gene: 8. In germline, CDR1 is SGDLS, CDR2 YYNGEE. The CDR3 protein is CASSLAGTGVNEQFF. The CDR3 DNA sequence: TGTGCCAGCAGCTTGGCCGGGACAGGGGTAAATGAGCAGTTCTTC.

A note on this clonotype: One end of the junction fails to match germline, which may point to a read error. The V call is TRBV27, the J call TRBJ2-2; D is possibly TRBD2 (5 bases). The CDR3 runs to 17 residues. From germline, CDR1 is MNHEY and CDR2 SMNVEV (reference sequence). This CDR3 is CASSLSLMLLNTGELVF. In DNA form, the CDR3 reads TGTGCCAGCAGTTTATCGTTAATGCTACTGAACACCGGGGAGCTGGTTTTT.

This clonotype showed up many times. The genes are TRBV25-1 and TRBJ2-7; 11 bases are shared with TRBD1. The V gene's germline CDR1 is MGHDK and CDR2 SYGVNS. J was trimmed by 6 bases and V by 8 bases; bases with no gene match: 12. The CDR3 loop spans 15 amino acids. CDR3 nucleotides: TGTGCCAGCGTATTCTCCGGGACAGGGGGTTTCGAGCAGTACTTC. Its protein product is CASVFSGTGGFEQYF.

This clonotype appeared many times. The genes are TRBV5-1 and TRBJ2-3; perhaps TRBD1 as D (5 bases). Between the trimmed V and J ends, which lost 0 bases and 2 bases, there was a span of 10 bases. Germline V gives CDR1 SGHRS, CDR2 YFSETQ. CDR3 length: 15 residues. The CDR3 DNA is TGCGCCAGCAGCTTGGGACAGCGCTACACAGATACGCAGTATTTT. This gives the protein CASSLGQRYTDTQYF.

This clonotype was counted a few times. This chain joins TRBV9 and TRBJ2-1; tentatively, D is TRBD2 (5 bases). V lost 0 bases, J lost 0 bases, and 10 bases lay in between. The CDR3 sequence is 16 residues long. Germline CDR1 SGDLS, CDR2 YYNGEE. The CDR3 bases are TGTGCCAGCAGCGTAGCTCAGCGGAGCTCCTACAATGAGCAGTTCTTC. Its translation: CASSVAQRSSYNEQFF.

The rearrangement joins TRBV15 to TRBJ1-6, with TRBD1 as a possible D gene (5 bases). The CDR3 totals 15 residues. Germline assignment: CDR1 LNHNV and CDR2 YYDKDF (reference sequence). The V end lost 0 bases, the J end lost 12 bases, and 15 bases lay between the germline ends. CDR3 in amino acids: CATSREMGPEKPLHF. CDR3 sequence (DNA): TGTGCCACCAGCAGAGAGATGGGGCCGGAAAAACCCCTCCACTTT.

The chain combines TRBV18 with TRBJ2-5; D is uncertain. This CDR3 spans 14 amino acids. Germline V gene sequence: CDR1 KGHSH, CDR2 LQKENI. V lost 3 bases to trimming and J lost 2 bases, with 10 bases between them. DNA of the CDR3: TGTGCCAGCTCACCGAGCAGAACTCAAGAGACCCAGTACTTC. Its protein is CASSPSRTQETQYF.

This chain joins TRBV20-1 and TRBJ1-2; D remains unclear. V lost 6 bases and J lost 2, with 10 bases in between. This CDR3 has 12 residues. Per the germline V gene, CDR1 is DFQATT and CDR2 is SNEGSKA (reference sequence). In DNA, the CDR3 is TGCAGTGCGGTAGGAGACAACTATGGCTACACCTTC. This gives the protein CSAVGDNYGYTF.

This clonotype was counted only a few times. The V gene is TRBV20-1, the J gene TRBJ2-7; unclear D gene. The CDR3 extends over 14 amino acids. Germline V CDR1 and CDR2: DFQATT, SNEGSKA (reference sequence). V was shortened by 6 bases and J by 2 bases, with 17 bases between the two germline ends. The CDR3 here is CSATDPDLPYEQYF. CDR3 bases: TGCAGTGCCACCGACCCTGATTTGCCCTACGAGCAGTACTTC.

The chain carries TRBV6-5 and TRBJ1-1, with D unresolved. Germline lookup yields CDR1 MNHEY and CDR2 SVGAGI. Trimming left V 2 bases short and J 1 base short, with 11 bases between. There are 15 residues in the CDR3. The CDR3 reads CASSYLHGRNTEAFF. The CDR3 DNA reads TGTGCCAGCAGTTACCTCCACGGAAGGAACACTGAAGCTTTCTTT.

This chain uses TRBV4-3 with TRBJ2-1; a weak D match, TRBD2 (5 bases). This CDR3 region has 15 residues. V was clipped by 4 bases and J by 3 bases, with 13 bases between them. Germline values: CDR1 LGHNA, CDR2 YSLEER. CDR3 residues: CASSLEEGSYNEQFF. Here the CDR3 DNA reads TGCGCCAGCAGCCTAGAAGAGGGTAGCTACAATGAGCAGTTCTTC.

This clonotype was observed many times. The DNA for the CDR3 is TGTGCCAGCAGCCCCCAGGAAGAGACCCAGTACTTC. It translates to CASSPQEETQYF. This chain uses TRBV7-6 with TRBJ2-5; the D is unclear. CDR1 SGHVS and CDR2 FNYEAQ come from the germline V gene. This CDR3 has 12 residues. Trimming pared 5 bases from V and 3 bases from J, leaving 7 bases between.

The chain joins TRBV30 to TRBJ2-7; perhaps TRBD1 as D (5 bases). V was shortened by 2 bases and J by 1 base, with 12 bases between the two germline ends. The CDR3 sequence is 14 residues long. CDR1 is GTSNPN, CDR2 SVGIG, per germline (reference sequence). CDR3 in DNA: TGTGCCTGGAGTAAGGGGTCAGTATCCTACGAGCAGTACTTC. Its translation is CAWSKGSVSYEQYF.

This clonotype was picked up many times. The chain is built from TRBV29-1 and TRBJ2-3, with no clear D. The CDR3 consists of 12 residues. The germline CDR1 and CDR2 sequences are SQVTM and ANQGSEA. The V and J ends lost 4 bases and 5 bases respectively, with 10 bases between them. CDR3 sequence: CSVVPLGDTQYF. The CDR3 coding sequence is TGCAGCGTTGTGCCATTGGGAGATACGCAGTATTTT.

This chain connects TRBV7-2 to TRBJ2-7; perhaps TRBD2 as D (6 bases). Germline assignment: CDR1 SGHTA and CDR2 FQGNSA. V was shortened by 7 bases and J by 1 base, with 14 bases between the two germline ends. The CDR3 contains 14 residues. CDR3 coding DNA: TGTGCCAGCAAGCGGGCGATTCAGTCCTACGAGCAGTACTTC. This sequence encodes CASKRAIQSYEQYF.

The chain is built from TRBV4-2 and TRBJ2-5; 11 bases are a match to TRBD2. Germline V lookup: CDR1 LGHNA, CDR2 YNFKEQ. The CDR3 sequence is 18 residues long. The J segment lost 1 base and the V segment lost 0 bases, leaving 7 bases of the junction unmatched. DNA of the CDR3: TGTGCCAGCAGCCAAGATTTGGGAACTAGCGGGGGCCAAGAGACCCAGTACTTC. Residues: CASSQDLGTSGGQETQYF.